One and the same sample provided the 29 T cell receptor gamma chains below, sequenced in a study of gamma delta lymphoproliferative disorders and STAT genes. Sequencing used genomic DNA taken from PBMCs of patients and controls. TCRdb re-processed the multiplex PCR reads via CATT. The data hold 1,300 or so gamma-chain clones, with approximately 12% observed a single time. The sequencing input was blood. The receptors were sampled from a human donor in good health.

By its share, this clone is large (0.1 to 1%). The rearrangement uses TRGV11 and TRGJP1. TCRdb lists no J gene, so it was determined here by aligning the DNA to germline. TRGV11 has ORF status, its function being uncertain. Germline trimming cut 6 bases from V and 7 bases from J; bases unmatched to any gene: 5. CDR3 size: 13 residues. For the CDR3, the DNA is TGTGCCTGCTGGATTCGCGGTGGTTGGTTCAAGATATTT. Translating it yields CACWIRGGWFKIF.

This clone counts as medium-sized. The chain links TRGV8 to TRGJ1 or TRGJ2. In the absence of a J gene in TCRdb, the DNA was matched to germline to assign it here. The CDR3 is made up of 13 amino acids. The germline CDR1 and CDR2 sequences are VENAVY and YDSYNSRV. V lost 3 bases to trimming and J lost 1 base; unmatched junction nucleotides: 3. CDR3 in DNA: TGTGCCACCTGGGATCCAAATTATTATAAGAAACTCTTT. This translates into CATWDPNYYKKLF.

The gene calls are TRGV4 and TRGJ1 or TRGJ2. No J gene is reported in TCRdb; it was inferred here by comparing the DNA with germline. CDR1 and CDR2 (germline): EGSTGY, YDSYTSSV. The CDR3 runs 15 residues. The V segment lost 4 bases and the J segment 5 bases; nucleotides outside the gene matches: 14. The CDR3 nucleotides are TGTGCCACCTGGGAGGCCCCCTCGGGGAATTATAAGAAACTCTTT. Its translation: CATWEAPSGNYKKLF.

This clone is judged large. The chain recombines TRGV2 with TRGJP1. Germline matching of the DNA provided the J gene here, since TCRdb leaves it blank. CDR3 length equals 14 residues. Trimming removed 4 bases from V and 0 bases from J; junction bases left unmatched: 2. The germline CDR1 and CDR2 sequences are EGSNGY and YDSYNSKV. CDR3 loop: CATWDDTTGWFKIF. CDR3 sequence (DNA): TGTGCCACCTGGGATGATACCACTGGTTGGTTCAAGATATTT.

Relative to its sample, this clone is medium-sized. The DNA for the CDR3 is TGTGCCACCTGGGCGAGGTGGTATAAGAAACTCTTT. Translation gives CATWARWYKKLF. This chain links TRGV3 with TRGJ1 or TRGJ2. The J gene was not available in TCRdb and was assigned here by matching the DNA to germline segments. The trim removed 5 bases at V and 7 bases at J, leaving 8 bases unmatched. The CDR3 consists of 12 residues. Germline V gene lookup returns CDR1 VTNTFY and CDR2 YDVSTARD (reference sequence).

This clone rates as medium-sized (0.01 to 0.1%). The CDR3: CATWTGYYKKLF. CDR3 sequence (DNA): TGTGCCACCTGGACAGGTTATTATAAGAAACTCTTT. This chain connects TRGV5 to TRGJ1 or TRGJ2. The J gene, left out of TCRdb, was set here by checking the DNA against germline. Germline V gives CDR1 VINAFY, CDR2 YDVSNSKD. The CDR3 spans 12 residues. The V gene end was trimmed by 6 bases and the J gene end by 3 bases; junction bases not matched to a gene: 5.

This clone is medium-sized (0.01 to 0.1%). The rearrangement links TRGV2 to TRGJ1 or TRGJ2. TCRdb is silent on the J gene; assignment here came from matching the DNA to germline. This CDR3 comprises 14 residues. Germline-derived CDR1 and CDR2 are EGSNGY and YDSYNSKV. V dropped 0 bases and J dropped 2; count of bases not matched to a gene: 4. CDR3 protein: CATWDGGYYYKKLF. Written as DNA, the CDR3 is TGTGCCACCTGGGACGGGGGATATTATTATAAGAAACTCTTT.

This clone rates as large (0.1 to 1%). The chain joins TRGV10 to TRGJ1 or TRGJ2. TCRdb lists no J gene, so it was determined here by aligning the DNA to germline. TRGV10 is an open reading frame whose function is uncertain. The CDR3 is made up of 13 amino acids. V gave up 8 bases and J gave up 4 bases; unmatched junction bases: 9. In DNA, the CDR3 is TGTGCTGCGTGGGATCTCCTCTATTATAAGAAACTCTTT. As protein: CAAWDLLYYKKLF.

By share, this clone counts as large. The rearrangement joins TRGV4 to TRGJP1. Here the J gene was assigned by germline matching of the DNA, as TCRdb has none. V shed 1 base, J shed 1 base, and the junction held 0 bases outside the gene matches. Per germline, CDR1 EGSTGY and CDR2 YDSYTSSV. The length of the CDR3 is 14 residues. CDR3 DNA sequence: TGTGCCACCTGGGATGGTACCACTGGTTGGTTCAAGATATTT. It codes for CATWDGTTGWFKIF.

The chain couples TRGV5 to TRGJ1 or TRGJ2. Germline matching of the DNA provided the J gene here, since TCRdb leaves it blank. CDR3 size: 16 residues. Trimming took 2 bases from V and 5 from J; bases not matched to a gene: 15. The germline CDR1 and CDR2 sequences are VINAFY and YDVSNSKD. CDR3 DNA: TGTGCCACCTGGGACAAACCTTTAACGGGAGATTATAAGAAACTCTTT. This translates into CATWDKPLTGDYKKLF.

This clone has more than one count but fewer than ten. A far bigger clonotype differs at one base, so this is likely a read error. Additional DNA sequences in this sample encode the identical CDR3. The chain combines TRGV10 with TRGJ1 or TRGJ2. The J gene was missing in TCRdb and was found by matching the end of the DNA to germline. TRGV10 carries the ORF label, with uncertain function. The CDR3 length is 11 residues. CDR3 coding DNA: TGTGCTGCGTGGGATTATTACAAGAAACTCTTT. Translation gives CAAWDYYKKLF.

In this sample, this clone is large. The chain is built from TRGV10 and TRGJP1. The J gene, missing from TCRdb, was assigned here through DNA to germline matching. TRGV10 counts as an open reading frame of uncertain function. The CDR3 sequence is 13 residues long. J lost 6 bases, V lost 8 bases, and 7 bases had no gene match. CDR3 sequence reads: CAAWDYAGWFKIF. CDR3 DNA sequence: TGTGCTGCGTGGGATTATGCTGGTTGGTTCAAGATATTT.

This clone is classed as medium-sized. The rearrangement links TRGV8 to TRGJ1 or TRGJ2. Here the J gene was assigned by germline matching of the DNA, as TCRdb has none. The CDR3 totals 10 residues. J gave up 11 bases and V 5 bases, and 6 bases lay outside the gene matches. The germline gives CDR1 VENAVY, CDR2 YDSYNSRV. CDR3 protein: CATWVGEKLF. CDR3 nucleotides: TGTGCCACCTGGGTTGGGGAGAAACTCTTT.

By share, this clone counts as medium-sized. This chain connects TRGV2 to TRGJ1 or TRGJ2. The J gene, absent from TCRdb, was called here by matching the DNA to germline. Germline V CDR1 and CDR2: EGSNGY, YDSYNSKV. Germline trimming cut 0 bases from V and 7 bases from J; bases unmatched to any gene: 12. The CDR3 sequence is 15 residues long. The CDR3 protein is CATWDGQNKGYKKLF. The CDR3, as DNA: TGTGCCACCTGGGACGGGCAGAATAAGGGATATAAGAAACTCTTT.

This clone is labeled as medium-sized. The genes are TRGV8 and TRGJ1 or TRGJ2. Here the J gene was assigned by germline matching of the DNA, as TCRdb has none. This CDR3 has 14 amino acids. Germline loops: CDR1 VENAVY, CDR2 YDSYNSRV. Trimming cost V 2 bases and J 0 bases; bases outside gene matches: 4. For the CDR3, the DNA is TGTGCCACCTGGGATACCCTGAATTATTATAAGAAACTCTTT. Amino acid sequence: CATWDTLNYYKKLF.

Within the sample, this clone is medium-sized. Other DNA sequences in the sample encode the same CDR3. The chain links TRGV5 to TRGJP1. No J segment appears in TCRdb, so it was assigned here by matching the sequence to germline. The CDR3 extends over 13 amino acids. CDR1 VINAFY and CDR2 YDVSNSKD come from the germline V gene. The junction had 3 bases not matched to a gene; V was cut back by 0 bases and J by 8 bases. The DNA of the CDR3 is TGTGCCACCTGGGACAGGCCCGGTTGGTTCAAGATATTT. Amino acid sequence: CATWDRPGWFKIF.

This clone is medium-sized in the sample. This rearrangement joins TRGV2 to TRGJ1 or TRGJ2. As TCRdb names no J gene, one was assigned here on the basis of a DNA match to germline. The CDR3 is 14 residues long. J gave up 0 bases and V 4 bases, and 6 bases lay outside the gene matches. CDR1 and CDR2 (germline): EGSNGY, YDSYNSKV. CDR3 bases: TGTGCCACCTGGGATGTGGGGAATTATTATAAGAAACTCTTT. Translated: CATWDVGNYYKKLF.

This clone is large (0.1 to 1%). The gene calls are TRGV10 and TRGJP2. The J gene comes from matching the DNA to germline here; TCRdb lacks it. TRGV10 is given ORF status, its function remaining uncertain. J lost 3 bases, V lost 8 bases, and 7 bases had no gene match. The CDR3 length is 14 residues. CDR3 coding DNA: TGTGCTGCGTGGGATTATGGTAGTGATTGGATCAAGACGTTT. It encodes CAAWDYGSDWIKTF.

This clone is large in the sample. V and J are TRGV10 and TRGJP1. Since TCRdb gives no J gene, matching the DNA to germline was used here to assign it. TRGV10 is flagged as an ORF with uncertain function. This CDR3 is built from 11 residues. J gave up 10 bases and V 8 bases, and 5 bases lay outside the gene matches. CDR3 coding DNA: TGTGCTGCGTGGGATCCTTGGTTCAAGATATTT. This codes for CAAWDPWFKIF.

In its sample, this clone is large. The gene calls are TRGV10 and TRGJP1. The J gene, left out of TCRdb, was set here by checking the DNA against germline. TRGV10 is an ORF for which the function is uncertain. This CDR3 has 13 residues. Trimming removed 8 bases from V and 2 bases from J; junction bases left unmatched: 3. In nucleotides, the CDR3 is TGTGCTGCGTGGGAGACCACTGGTTGGTTCAAGATATTT. This encodes CAAWETTGWFKIF.

This clone is large in the sample. The chain carries TRGV3 and TRGJP1. TCRdb carries no J gene annotation; the J gene was assigned here by matching the DNA with germline. Germline CDR1 and CDR2: VTNTFY and YDVSTARD (reference sequence). The V gene end was trimmed by 0 bases and the J gene end by 2 bases; junction bases not matched to a gene: 9. This CDR3 spans 17 amino acids. The CDR3 nucleotides read TGTGCCACCTGGGACAGGCCCAGAATGACCACTGGTTGGTTCAAGATATTT. It specifies CATWDRPRMTTGWFKIF.

This clone is medium-sized (0.01 to 0.1%) within its sample. This chain links TRGV2 with TRGJ1 or TRGJ2. The J gene comes from matching the DNA to germline here; TCRdb lacks it. The CDR3 has 15 amino acids. Germline V gives CDR1 EGSNGY, CDR2 YDSYNSKV. The trim removed 3 bases at V and 4 bases at J, leaving 12 bases unmatched. The CDR3 coding sequence is TGTGCCACCTGGGACTCCTCGGGGACCTATTATAAGAAACTCTTT. Translated: CATWDSSGTYYKKLF.

Worth noting for this clone: This may be a read error: a much more frequent sequence differs by one nucleotide. This sample also contains other DNA sequences that code for the same CDR3. TRGV4 is the V gene, and the J gene was not called. CDR3 size: 12 residues. Germline V gene sequence: CDR1 EGSTGY, CDR2 YDSYTSSV. The DNA for the CDR3 is TGTGCCACCTGGGATGGGATCTATAAAAAACTCTTT. Its translation is CATWDGIYKKLF.

The V call is TRGV5, the J call TRGJP. Germline matching of the DNA provided the J gene here, since TCRdb leaves it blank. The CDR3 covers 17 residues. Losses at the gene ends were 3 bases for V and 7 bases for J; bases not matched to a gene: 9. Germline values: CDR1 VINAFY, CDR2 YDVSNSKD. The CDR3: CATWDSLGELGKKIKVF. The CDR3 nucleotides read TGTGCCACCTGGGACTCTCTGGGGGAGTTGGGCAAAAAAATCAAGGTATTT.

This clone was observed a handful of times. The limits of the CDR3 on the DNA are not certain, so only TCRdb's listed CDR3 is given. Here the V gene is TRGV11, but the J gene went uncalled. TRGV11 is treated as an ORF (open reading frame) with a function not yet certain. The CDR3 comprises 16 residues, both ends counted. The CDR3 region is CTTVPAGYSSDWIKTF.

In its sample, this clone ranks as large. At the DNA level, this CDR3 is encoded by other sequences in the same sample as well. The chain couples TRGV10 to TRGJP1. TCRdb is silent on the J gene; assignment here came from matching the DNA to germline. TRGV10 is an open reading frame whose function is uncertain. The CDR3 covers 17 residues. The V and J ends lost 8 bases and 0 bases, in that order; junction bases with no gene match: 13. CDR3 protein: CAAWDYRKDTTGWFKIF. As DNA, the CDR3 is TGTGCTGCGTGGGATTATCGTAAAGATACCACTGGTTGGTTCAAGATATTT.

This clone was found a few times. A read error is possible here, since a much larger clone lies one base away. The DNA is omitted, as the CDR3 cannot be located on it reliably, and the CDR3 follows TCRdb's listing. This sample also contains other DNA sequences that code for the same CDR3. No J gene was assigned, while the V gene was called as TRGV11. TRGV11 is identified as an open reading frame with a role that is uncertain. The CDR3 has 22 amino acids, counting both end residues. The CDR3 spells CTTVPAGPHKIPSSLNYYKKLF.

This clone is termed medium-sized. The rearrangement joins TRGV11 to TRGJ1 or TRGJ2. The J gene, missing from TCRdb, was assigned here through DNA to germline matching. TRGV11 is an open reading frame, and its role is uncertain. The CDR3 totals 14 residues. J was trimmed by 7 bases and V by 4 bases; bases with no gene match: 10. The CDR3 spells CACWISLPEYKKLF. The CDR3 DNA reads as TGTGCCTGCTGGATTAGCCTGCCGGAGTATAAGAAACTCTTT.

In its sample, this clone is medium-sized. J is TRGJ1 or TRGJ2 and V is TRGV9. The J gene, absent from TCRdb, was called here by matching the DNA to germline. CDR3 length: 13 amino acids. CDR1 GITISATS and CDR2 ISYDGTV come from the germline V gene (reference sequence). After removal of 2 bases from V and 3 bases from J, the junction contained 4 bases not matched to a gene. The CDR3, as DNA: TGTGCCTTGTGGGAGGCCCTTTATTATAAGAAACTCTTT. As protein: CALWEALYYKKLF.